These 26 T cell receptor beta chains originate from one sample sequenced in a study of Ad26.COV2.S vaccination and SARS-CoV-2 variants (dated by TCRdb to the early 2020s). The time point label here, explained by the study, means: individuals recovered from natural SARS-CoV-2 infection. Library construction relied on the immunoSEQ multiplex PCR assay. The table was pulled from immuneACCESS by TCRdb, which kept in-frame rearrangements only. Such tables lose some clones; where checked, under half of the loss comes from unresolved V genes, and the rest has no known cause. This sample holds roughly 380,000 clones; just over 90% were observed only once. 3% to 4% of the sample lies in the top ten. The material was peripheral blood, obtained after recovery from COVID-19. These TCRs come from a human donor who had recovered from COVID-19.

Comment on this clone: This sample also contains other DNA sequences that code for the same CDR3. Here the CDR3 reads CASSLGQGDGYTF. DNA for the CDR3: TGCGCCAGCAGCTTGGGACAGGGAGATGGCTACACCTTC. The chain has TRBV5-1 and TRBJ1-2; 7 bases agree with TRBD1. CDR3 size: 13 residues. V shed 0 bases and J 6 bases; nucleotides not matched to a gene: 2. Germline V gene lookup returns CDR1 SGHRS and CDR2 YFSETQ. The whole variable domain, filled in from reference TRBV5-1 and TRBJ1-2, reads KAGVTQTPRYLIKTRGQQVTLSCSPISGHRSVSWYQQTPGQGLQFLFEYFSETQRNKGNFPGRFSGRQFSNSRSEMNVSTLELGDSALYLCASSLGQGDGYTFGSGTRLTVV.

The chain has TRBV5-1 and TRBJ2-7; 11 bases match TRBD1. With 5 bases clipped from V and 4 bases from J, the junction kept 11 bases outside the gene matches. The CDR3 totals 16 residues. CDR1 is SGHRS and CDR2 is YFSETQ in the germline V gene. For the CDR3, the DNA is TGCGCCAGCAGAATTTTACCCGGGACAGGGGGATACGAGCAGTACTTC. The encoded protein is CASRILPGTGGYEQYF.

Only one count was recorded for this clone. The chain uses TRBV19 and TRBJ1-1, with D tentatively TRBD1 (5 bases). CDR3 length: 15 residues. The V gene's germline CDR1 is LNHDA and CDR2 SQIVND (reference sequence). V was clipped by 5 bases and J by 3 bases, with 16 bases between them. The CDR3, as DNA: TGTGCCAGTAGTCTGGACCAGACAGTGGACACTGAAGCTTTCTTT. Translated: CASSLDQTVDTEAFF.

The chain recombines TRBV2 with TRBJ1-1; D is possibly TRBD1 (5 bases). CDR1 is SNHLY and CDR2 is FYNNEI in the germline V gene. V gave up 0 bases and J gave up 1 base, with 12 bases separating them. This CDR3 is 16 amino acids long. The CDR3 region has the DNA TGTGCCAGCAGTGAAGCTGGAGGGGCCAAGAACACTGAAGCTTTCTTT. This encodes CASSEAGGAKNTEAFF.

The rearrangement links TRBV6-2 or TRBV6-3 to TRBJ1-1; possible D gene TRBD1, 6 bases. Germline CDR1 is MNHEY and CDR2 is SVGEGT. V dropped 4 bases and J dropped 5 bases, with 17 bases sitting between them. CDR3 size: 15 residues. Here the CDR3 reads CASSSDRLAATEAFF. CDR3 DNA sequence: TGTGCCAGCAGTTCTGACAGGCTGGCGGCGACTGAAGCTTTCTTT.

This chain uses TRBV27 with TRBJ2-3; D perhaps matches TRBD2 (6 bases). The CDR3 loop spans 15 amino acids. Germline V gene sequence: CDR1 MNHEY, CDR2 SMNVEV (reference sequence). V shed 5 bases and J shed 0 bases, with 12 bases lying between them. The CDR3 DNA is TGTGCCAGCAGTCCGCCCCGGGGGAGCACAGATACGCAGTATTTT. It codes for CASSPPRGSTDTQYF.

This clone was recorded only once. V gene TRBV7-9 combines with J gene TRBJ2-7; no clear D. The germline V and J ends were trimmed by 5 bases and 3 bases, with 11 bases remaining between them. The CDR3 covers 13 residues. CDR1 SEHNR and CDR2 FQNEAQ come from the germline V gene (reference sequence). The DNA for the CDR3 is TGTGCCAGCAGCGGTCCCCCAAGCTACGAGCAGTACTTC. It encodes CASSGPPSYEQYF.

The chain uses TRBV6-2 or TRBV6-3 and TRBJ1-4; D unclear. Trimming took 2 bases from V and 5 from J, leaving 12 bases between them. The CDR3 consists of 15 residues. CDR1 MNHEY and CDR2 SVGEGT come from the germline V gene. In nucleotides, the CDR3 is TGTGCCAGCAGTTACGGCGAGGGTAGAAATGAAAAACTGTTTTTT. Amino acid sequence: CASSYGEGRNEKLFF.

V is TRBV19 and J is TRBJ2-3; D unresolved. The ends were cut back, 5 bases at V and 6 bases at J, with 9 bases in the middle. The CDR3 is 12 amino acids. Germline assignment: CDR1 LNHDA and CDR2 SQIVND (reference sequence). This CDR3 is CASSFLTDTQYF. CDR3 in DNA: TGTGCCAGTAGTTTCCTGACGGATACGCAGTATTTT.

The J gene is TRBJ2-1, the V gene TRBV4-1; 7 positions agree with TRBD1. CDR1 and CDR2 from the germline V gene are MGHRA and YSYEKL. The CDR3 spans 17 residues. V gave up 3 bases and J gave up 1 base; unmatched junction bases: 9. CDR3: CASSQVTGSSSYNEQFF. The CDR3 nucleotides are TGCGCCAGCAGCCAGGTGACAGGGTCCTCGTCCTACAATGAGCAGTTCTTC.

This clone occurred once. The rearrangement joins TRBV10-3 to TRBJ2-7, with TRBD1 matching over 7 bases. J gave up 2 bases and V 6 bases, and 10 bases lay outside the gene matches. CDR3 length: 15 residues. CDR1 and CDR2 from the germline V gene are ENHRY and SYGVKD. CDR3 nucleotides: TGTGCCATCAGGGCAGGTACAGGGGTGACCTACGAGCAGTACTTC. Encoded protein: CAIRAGTGVTYEQYF.

This clone showed up just once. This rearrangement joins TRBV7-9 to TRBJ2-5; D perhaps matches TRBD1 (6 bases). Per germline, CDR1 SEHNR and CDR2 FQNEAQ (reference sequence). V was clipped by 4 bases and J by 5 bases, with 17 bases between them. The CDR3 runs 15 residues. The CDR3 loop reads CASSSFVGGRETQYF. CDR3 DNA sequence: TGTGCCAGCAGCTCCTTCGTAGGGGGTAGGGAGACCCAGTACTTC.

V usage is TRBV6-5 and J usage is TRBJ2-7; D gene uncertain. In germline, CDR1 is MNHEY, CDR2 SVGAGI. The CDR3 loop spans 15 amino acids. Trimming cost V 5 bases and J 0 bases, with 14 bases left between them. As DNA, the CDR3 is TGTGCCAGCAGTCGACATGGCCCCACCTCCTACGAGCAGTACTTC. It specifies CASSRHGPTSYEQYF.

The J gene is TRBJ2-2, the V gene TRBV2; 7 bases agree with TRBD1. The CDR3 loop spans 16 amino acids. Trimming at V came to 4 bases and at J to 3 bases, leaving 8 bases not matched to a gene. The germline CDR1 and CDR2 sequences are SNHLY and FYNNEI. For the CDR3, the DNA is TGTGCCAGCAGTGTCCCCGGGACAGCTTACACCGGGGAGCTGTTTTTT. Residues: CASSVPGTAYTGELFF.

The count of this clone is one. This chain uses TRBV5-6 with TRBJ2-5; TRBD1 is a possible D gene (6 bases). Trimming shortened V by 4 bases and J by 3 bases, and 28 bases separated the two germline ends. CDR1 and CDR2 from the germline V gene are SGHDT and YYEEEE. The CDR3 runs 19 residues. This chain's CDR3 is CASSPSILQGGEGKETQYF. The CDR3 DNA reads TGTGCCAGCAGCCCCTCGATTCTACAGGGTGGAGAGGGGAAAGAGACCCAGTACTTC.

The chain links TRBV15 to TRBJ1-2; the match to TRBD1 covers 7 bases. The junction had 0 bases not matched to a gene; V was cut back by 3 bases and J by 2 bases. Germline V gene lookup returns CDR1 LNHNV and CDR2 YYDKDF (reference sequence). This CDR3 has 13 amino acids. The DNA for the CDR3 is TGTGCCACCAGCAGGGGACAGAACTATGGCTACACCTTC. This encodes CATSRGQNYGYTF.

The chain is built from TRBV29-1 and TRBJ2-1; 12 bases match TRBD2. V shed 1 base and J 1 base; nucleotides not matched to a gene: 2. Germline CDR1 SQVTM, CDR2 ANQGSEA. This CDR3 is 16 amino acids long. Written as DNA, the CDR3 is TGCAGCGTTGAAGGCCTAGCGGGGGGGTCCTACAATGAGCAGTTCTTC. Encoded protein: CSVEGLAGGSYNEQFF.

The chain has TRBV6-6 and TRBJ2-7, with D uncertain. Germline values: CDR1 MNHNY, CDR2 SVGAGI (reference sequence). CDR3 size: 14 residues. Trimming took 0 bases from V and 2 from J, leaving 8 bases between them. CDR3 bases: TGTGCCAGCAGTTACTCGGCAGTAGCCTACGAGCAGTACTTC. This gives the protein CASSYSAVAYEQYF.

This clone has a single count. The sample contains more than one DNA sequence encoding this CDR3. The genes are TRBV2 and TRBJ2-5; 11 bases map to TRBD2. The CDR3 length is 14 residues. V was clipped by 4 bases and J by 4 bases; unmatched bases: 2. CDR1 and CDR2 (germline): SNHLY, FYNNEI. The CDR3 nucleotides are TGTGCCAGCAGTGGGCTAGCGGGGGGAGAGACCCAGTACTTC. Amino acid sequence: CASSGLAGGETQYF.

This clone was picked up one time. This same CDR3 is encoded by further DNA sequences in the sample. The chain has TRBV5-1 and TRBJ2-7, with D hard to call. Germline lookup yields CDR1 SGHRS and CDR2 YFSETQ. V lost 0 bases and J lost 2, with 6 bases in between. CDR3 length: 13 residues. For the CDR3, the DNA is TGCGCCAGCAGCTTGGGCCCAACCTACGAGCAGTACTTC. This translates into CASSLGPTYEQYF.

CDR3 coding DNA: TGCAGCGTTGGGGGGACGTCGAACACTGAAGCTTTCTTT. It is translated as CSVGGTSNTEAFF. The chain is built from TRBV29-1 and TRBJ1-1, with D possibly TRBD1 on 5 matching bases. The germline gives CDR1 SQVTM, CDR2 ANQGSEA. Trimming stripped 4 bases from V and 1 base from J, with 10 bases between. The CDR3 spans 13 residues.

The chain uses TRBV5-6 and TRBJ1-3; 7 bases align to TRBD1. In germline, CDR1 is SGHDT, CDR2 YYEEEE. The CDR3 totals 16 residues. After removal of 4 bases from V and 2 bases from J, the junction contained 9 bases not matched to a gene. The CDR3 loop is CASSPTGTVTGNTIYF. In DNA form, the CDR3 reads TGTGCCAGCAGCCCGACAGGGACAGTTACTGGAAACACCATATATTTT.

In its sample, this clone was seen many times. The chain is built from TRBV2 and TRBJ2-7; the match to TRBD2 covers 9 bases. Germline trimming cut 9 bases from V and 5 bases from J; bases unmatched to any gene: 11. CDR1 is SNHLY and CDR2 is FYNNEI in the germline V gene. This CDR3 contains 14 residues. The CDR3 sequence: CASGGTSRTNEQYF. CDR3 nucleotide sequence: TGTGCCAGTGGGGGGACTAGCAGGACCAACGAGCAGTACTTC.

The rearrangement uses TRBV3-1 (or the pseudogene TRBV3-2) and TRBJ2-3, with D uncertain. With 0 bases removed from V and 4 bases from J, the gap between germline ends came to 14 bases. Germline CDR1 and CDR2: LGHDT and YNNKEL (reference sequence). This CDR3 region has 16 residues. CDR3 protein: CASSQERPPVSDTQYF. CDR3 sequence (DNA): TGTGCCAGCAGCCAAGAAAGACCCCCGGTCTCAGATACGCAGTATTTT.

This clone showed up many times. J is TRBJ2-7 and V is TRBV27; 9 bases agree with TRBD2. CDR3 size: 15 residues. Germline-derived CDR1 and CDR2 are MNHEY and SMNVEV (reference sequence). V dropped 5 bases and J dropped 2; count of bases not matched to a gene: 7. The CDR3 DNA sequence: TGTGCCAGCAGTCCTACGGGACTAGCCCCCTACGAGCAGTACTTC. Protein product: CASSPTGLAPYEQYF.

The chain recombines TRBV10-3 with TRBJ1-1; tentative D call: TRBD1 (5 bases). V dropped 6 bases and J dropped 1 base, with 12 bases sitting between them. The CDR3 is 14 residues long. Germline CDR1 and CDR2: ENHRY and SYGVKD. CDR3 DNA: TGTGCCATCAGATCCCTCCAGGGGAACACTGAAGCTTTCTTT. Translated: CAIRSLQGNTEAFF.